This TCR beta chain is from a study of blood T cell repertoires in COVID-19. About the study: The origin of the acute and convalescent COVID-19 samples was the United States, Italy and Spain. T cells, B-cell-depleted T cells, or PBMCs provided the cDNA or gDNA that served as material.

CDR1 is MNHEY, CDR2 SMNVEV, per germline (reference sequence). J gave up 3 bases and V 3 bases, and 6 bases lay outside the gene matches. The CDR3 totals 16 residues. In the original workflow: Estimation of nucleated cell counts relied on the amplification of reference gene primers. Data came from immunoSEQ multiplex PCR; TCRdb stores just in-frame clones and leaves some out. The V and J calls and clone size were taken over from that table, and D and trimming were inferred from the DNA. The repertoire holds more than 75,000 clones, with roughly nine tenths as singletons. The clonotype comes from a man in his fifties or sixties with acute or convalescent COVID-19. V and J are TRBV27 and TRBJ2-4; 9 positions agree with TRBD1. Sequencing input: peripheral blood. The CDR3 DNA is TGTGCCAGCAGTTTTTACTCGACAGGGGGCAAAAACATTCAGTACTTC. It specifies CASSFYSTGGKNIQYF.